The rows below give T cell receptor beta chains drawn from one sample of a study of blood T cell repertoires in COVID-19. Using immunoSEQ multiplex PCR, the repertoire was profiled, and TCRdb retains in-frame clones only, with some absent. The sample yields 380,000 or so clones, 80% to 90% seen once. Sequencing was performed on PBMCs or T cells enriched from blood (not recorded which). The receptors shown here come from a young man who had recovered from COVID-19. CDR3s include the opening cysteine and the closing phenylalanine or tryptophan. Fields, in order: clone size, J gene, D gene, V gene, CDR3 protein, CDR3 DNA. A D gene is named only where the DNA matches it firmly. For some rows the clone size is stated as once, few or many, or as a class when expanded; others skip it.

.	TRBJ1-5	.	TRBV5-1	CASSLAVSQGQPQHF	TGCGCCAGCAGCTTGGCCGTAAGTCAGGGACAGCCCCAGCATTTT
.	TRBJ2-3	.	TRBV7-9	CASSQNTDTQYF	TGTGCCAGCAGCCAAAACACAGATACGCAGTATTTT
.	TRBJ2-7	TRBD1	TRBV19	CASSRTGGDFWGNEQYF	TGTGCCAGTAGTAGGACAGGGGGTGATTTTTGGGGAAACGAGCAGTACTTC
.	TRBJ1-5	TRBD1	TRBV19	CASSGGQGALPQHF	TGTGCCAGTAGTGGAGGACAGGGGGCTTTGCCCCAGCATTTT
.	TRBJ1-2	TRBD1	TRBV4-3	CASSPETGDYGYTF	TGCGCCAGCAGCCCAGAGACAGGGGACTATGGCTACACCTTC
.	TRBJ1-2	.	TRBV30	CAWQNSRDFNYGYTF	TGTGCCTGGCAAAACAGCAGGGACTTTAACTATGGCTACACCTTC
.	TRBJ1-2	TRBD1	TRBV6-5	CASSTGGGGHTF	TGTGCCAGCAGTACAGGGGGCGGTGGTCACACCTTC
once	TRBJ2-1	TRBD2	TRBV25-1	CASSPTSGHYNEQFF	TGTGCCAGCAGTCCGACTAGCGGGCACTACAATGAGCAGTTCTTC
once	TRBJ2-2	TRBD2	TRBV10-3	CALGGASTGELFF	TGTGCCCTCGGGGGGGCTAGCACCGGGGAGCTGTTTTTT
once	TRBJ1-3	.	TRBV25-1	CASSEVLGGGNTIYF	TGTGCCAGCAGTGAAGTCTTGGGGGGTGGAAACACCATATATTTT
.	TRBJ2-7	.	TRBV6-5	CASSYSNRQGGEQYF	TGTGCCAGCAGTTACTCGAATCGACAGGGAGGCGAGCAGTACTTC
few	TRBJ1-2	.	TRBV5-1	CASSLGRGDGYTF	TGCGCCAGCAGCTTGGGCAGGGGTGATGGCTACACCTTC
few	TRBJ1-2	.	TRBV11-2	CASSSDSDYGYTF	TGTGCCAGCAGCTCGGACAGCGACTATGGCTACACCTTC
.	TRBJ1-2	.	TRBV5-5	CASSSMSYGYTF	TGTGCCAGCAGCTCGATGAGCTATGGCTACACCTTC
.	TRBJ2-1	TRBD1	TRBV6-2/TRBV6-3	CASSYSRTGGYNEQFF	TGTGCCAGCAGTTACTCGAGGACAGGGGGTTACAATGAGCAGTTCTTC
.	TRBJ1-5	.	TRBV6-5	CASSLLSNQPQHF	TGTGCCAGCAGTCTACTCAGCAATCAGCCCCAGCATTTT
few	TRBJ2-1	.	TRBV19	CASSIRTYNEQFF	TGTGCCAGTAGTATCCGGACTTACAATGAGCAGTTCTTC
.	TRBJ1-1	.	TRBV7-9	CASSPGSAEAFF	TGTGCCAGCAGCCCAGGGTCCGCTGAAGCTTTCTTT
.	TRBJ1-5	.	TRBV25-1	CASSESGFGQPQHF	TGTGCCAGCAGTGAATCGGGGTTTGGGCAGCCCCAGCATTTT
.	TRBJ2-7	.	TRBV30	CAWSVGGYEQYF	TGTGCCTGGAGTGTGGGAGGATACGAGCAGTACTTC
.	TRBJ1-1	.	TRBV10-3	CAISHKIQDTEAFF	TGTGCCATCAGCCACAAGATACAGGACACTGAAGCTTTCTTT
.	TRBJ2-7	.	TRBV5-1	CASSSQIGSYEQYF	TGCGCCAGCAGCTCTCAAATCGGCTCCTACGAGCAGTACTTC
.	TRBJ1-6	TRBD1	TRBV6-6	CASSRDRGENSPLHF	TGTGCCAGCAGTAGAGACAGGGGCGAGAATTCACCCCTCCACTTT
.	TRBJ2-1	.	TRBV2	CASSLEQGNYNEQFF	TGTGCCAGCTCCCTCGAGCAGGGTAACTACAATGAGCAGTTCTTC
few	TRBJ2-2	.	TRBV29-1	CSVRDPGDTGELFF	TGCAGCGTTAGAGACCCGGGGGACACCGGGGAGCTGTTTTTT
.	TRBJ1-5	TRBD1	TRBV6-5	CASSPGGSQPQHF	TGTGCCAGCAGTCCAGGGGGCTCTCAGCCCCAGCATTTT
.	TRBJ1-6	.	TRBV7-9	CASSLAGDSNSPLHF	TGTGCCAGCAGCTTGGCCGGGGATTCGAATTCACCCCTCCACTTT
.	TRBJ2-3	TRBD2	TRBV9	CASSVVAGMDTQYF	TGTGCCAGCAGCGTAGTAGCGGGGATGGATACGCAGTATTTT
.	TRBJ2-3	.	TRBV5-1	CASSLVWGHADTQYF	TGCGCCAGCAGCTTGGTCTGGGGGCATGCAGATACGCAGTATTTT
.	TRBJ2-5	TRBD1	TRBV5-6	CASSFGTGPPETQYF	TGTGCCAGCAGCTTCGGGACAGGCCCCCCTGAGACCCAGTACTTC
.	TRBJ2-7	.	TRBV4-1	CASSQDPANSYEQYF	TGCGCCAGCAGCCAAGACCCCGCTAACTCCTACGAGCAGTACTTC
.	TRBJ2-6	TRBD1	TRBV10-3	CAISGTGSAGANVLTF	TGTGCCATCAGTGGGACAGGCTCGGCTGGGGCCAACGTCCTGACTTTC